The present TCR beta chain was sequenced within a study of blood T cells in healthy people across ages. Study results and caveats: The study lacked donor CMV status, which possibly confounded expanded clonotype changes.

The people who gave samples were healthy Caucasians from Russia, aged roughly 6 to 95. V was cut by 4 bases and J by 4 bases, with 13 bases left in between. This CDR3 is 15 amino acids long. Germline values: CDR1 PRHDT, CDR2 FYEKMQ (reference sequence). In this sample, this clonotype turned up a few times. As yet, its antigen is unknown. The use of a sample-barcoded 5' primer and a J-beta primer mix characterized a second PCR of 7 to 11 cycles. Carrying 12 random nucleotides, a template-switch adaptor labeled each individual cDNA molecule. One entry per CDR3 protein, called by TCRdb with MiXCR from the 5' RACE reads. The sample has roughly 1.5 million distinct CDR3 sequences, less than 45% seen once.

Sequences were obtained from blood. This TCR derives from a woman under 30 in good health. V usage is TRBV13 and J usage is TRBJ1-4; D unclear. CDR3: CASSSRRANNEKLFF. The CDR3 DNA sequence: TGTGCCAGCAGCTCCAGACGGGCTAATAATGAAAAACTGTTTTTT.